This T cell receptor (beta chain) originates from a study of read filtering for tumor transcriptome and immune sequencing. Study context: Mean patient age was roughly 61 years, range about 45 to 85; approximately 17 male, around 14 female. DNase treatment preceded whole-transcriptome library preparation. Whole-study findings and limits: This fraction held mixed bone marrow immune cells after CD138-negative sorting.

CDR3 length equals 14 residues. Germline CDR1 SGHAT, CDR2 FQNNGV. With respect to this clonotype: Its antigen is unknown. A much larger clone lies a single base off, so this may be a read error.

Every patient had bone marrow sampled while the disease was active. The library was built from about 400 ng RNA with molecular barcoded adaptors for alpha/delta and beta/gamma chains. TCRdb fed the reads into MiXCR, producing one record per CDR3 protein. The data show 25,000 or so distinct CDR3 sequences, 20% to 25% seen once. The genes are TRBV11-2 and TRBJ2-3; tentatively, D is TRBD1 (5 bases). Input material: a population of CD138-negative cells sorted from bone marrow. This TCR derives from a donor at least 40 years old with multiple myeloma. In DNA form, the CDR3 reads TGTGCCAGCGGCTTAGCAGGGTACACAGATACGCAGTATTTT. Translation gives CASGLAGYTDTQYF.